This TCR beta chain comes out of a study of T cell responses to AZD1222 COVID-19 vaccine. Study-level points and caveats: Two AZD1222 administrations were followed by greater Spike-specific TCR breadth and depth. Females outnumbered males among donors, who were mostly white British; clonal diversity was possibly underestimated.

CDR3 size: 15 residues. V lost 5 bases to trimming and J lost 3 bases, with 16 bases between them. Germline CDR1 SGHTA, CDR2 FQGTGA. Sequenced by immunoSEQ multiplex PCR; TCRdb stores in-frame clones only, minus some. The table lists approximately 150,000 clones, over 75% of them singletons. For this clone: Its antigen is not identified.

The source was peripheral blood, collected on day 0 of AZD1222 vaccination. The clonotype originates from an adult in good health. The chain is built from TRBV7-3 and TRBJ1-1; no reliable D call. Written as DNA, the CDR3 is TGTGCCAGCAGCGCTCGTCAAGGGAGGGACACTGAAGCTTTCTTT. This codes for CASSARQGRDTEAFF. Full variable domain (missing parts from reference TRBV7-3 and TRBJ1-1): GAGVSQTPSNKVTEKGKYVELRCDPISGHTALYWYRQSLGQGPEFLIYFQGTGAADDSGLPNDRFFAVRPEGSVSTLKIQRTERGDSAVYLCASSARQGRDTEAFFGQGTRLTVV.